The rows below give T cell receptor beta chains drawn from one sample of a study of regulatory T cells in long-lasting Graves disease. TCRdb recomputed calls from the multiplex PCR reads with MiXCR, one row per CDR3 protein. The data show 400,000 to 500,000 distinct CDR3 sequences, with 14% seen just once and 17% held by the top ten. These data are also associated with another study on T cells in Graves' hyperthyroidism and ophthalmopathy.

The sample was peripheral blood mononuclear cells (PBMCs), taken at new diagnosis, from a patient treated with antithyroid drugs. The receptors originated from a woman aged 45 to 65 with Graves disease. Both conserved end residues are part of each CDR3. The order of the fields is CDR3 DNA, CDR3 protein, D gene, V gene, clone size, J gene. The D gene is left open where the match is weak. Clone size is stated in some rows and not others, as once, few, many or a class when expanded.

TGCGCCAGCAGTGAGGAATGGAGGGCCGGAAAGTACTTC,CASSEEWRAGKYF,NA,TRBV10-2,NA,TRBJ2-4
TGTGCCAGCAGTTCCCTGACAGGCACTAGCACAGATACGCAGTATTTT,CASSSLTGTSTDTQYF,NA,TRBV6-4,few,TRBJ2-3
TGTGCCAGTCAGGTACCAACTAATGAAAAACTGTTTTTT,CASQVPTNEKLFF,NA,TRBV2,many,TRBJ1-4
TGCGCCAGCAGCCAAGCGGGACAGGGGTTTTACAATGAGCAGTTCTTC,CASSQAGQGFYNEQFF,TRBD1,TRBV4-1,NA,TRBJ2-1
TGCAGTGCTACCTTAGCGGCAGGGGGCCCTGAAGCTTTCTTT,CSATLAAGGPEAFF,TRBD1,TRBV20-1,many,TRBJ1-1
TGTGCCAGCAGTTACTCCGCGGGAGGGGCCTACGAGCAGTACTTC,CASSYSAGGAYEQYF,TRBD2,TRBV6-9,many,TRBJ2-7
TGTGCCAGCTCACCGACCCCCCGGGTTGGTTCAGTTGGGGAGCTGTTTTTT,CASSPTPRVGSVGELFF,NA,TRBV18,NA,TRBJ2-2
TGTGCCAGCAGCACGGACAGGCAGGACCGGGAGCTGTTTTTT,CASSTDRQDRELFF,TRBD1,TRBV5-5,few,TRBJ2-2
TGTGCCAGCAGACGAGGACTAGCGGGAGACGCCTACGAGCAGTACTTC,CASRRGLAGDAYEQYF,TRBD2,TRBV7-9,few,TRBJ2-7
TGTGCCAGCAGTTCCCGAGGTTTCCGGCATGAGGGCTACACCTTC,CASSSRGFRHEGYTF,NA,TRBV12-3/TRBV12-4,many,TRBJ1-2
TGTGCCAGCAGCGACCAGGGTGATGAAAAACTGTTTTTT,CASSDQGDEKLFF,NA,TRBV7-9,NA,TRBJ1-4
TGCGCCAGCAGCATCGGACAGGGTTCAAGAGAAAAACTGTTTTTT,CASSIGQGSREKLFF,TRBD1,TRBV5-1,NA,TRBJ1-4
TGTGCCAGCAGCTTAGATCCCGGATACGAGACCCAGTACTTC,CASSLDPGYETQYF,NA,TRBV7-9,many,TRBJ2-5
TGTGCCAGCAGCCAGGTGATCGGGAATGAGCAGTTCTTC,CASSQVIGNEQFF,NA,TRBV14,few,TRBJ2-1
TGTGCCACCTCAGCAGGGGGCGCGGGGCGAGAGACCCAGTACTTC,CATSAGGAGRETQYF,TRBD1,TRBV7-9,NA,TRBJ2-5
TGTGCCAGCAGCGACCAGCCGCAGGGCGAGCAGTACTTC,CASSDQPQGEQYF,NA,TRBV12-3/TRBV12-4,many,TRBJ2-7
TGTGCCAGCAGTATCGACAGGGCGGACAATCAGCCCCAGCATTTT,CASSIDRADNQPQHF,TRBD1,TRBV6-1,many,TRBJ1-5
TGCAGTGCTAGAGATCATAGCCTTCCCGAGGGCACCATATATTTT,CSARDHSLPEGTIYF,NA,TRBV20-1,NA,TRBJ1-3
TGTGCCAGTAGCCGGACCACTTCAGAAGAGACCCAGTACTTC,CASSRTTSEETQYF,NA,TRBV19,few,TRBJ2-5
TGTGCCAGCAGCTTCCAGGACAGGGGGGGCAATCAGCCCCAGCATTTT,CASSFQDRGGNQPQHF,TRBD1,TRBV7-2,few,TRBJ1-5
TGTGCCAGTAGTGGCGCCGGGGGCCACGGGGAGCTGTTTTTT,CASSGAGGHGELFF,NA,TRBV19,NA,TRBJ2-2
TGTGCCAGCAGCTTAAATCACGGGAGAGCAGATACGCAGTATTTT,CASSLNHGRADTQYF,NA,TRBV11-2,NA,TRBJ2-3
TGCGCCAGCAGCCAAAGATTGGGGACTAGCGATAATGAGCAGTTCTTC,CASSQRLGTSDNEQFF,TRBD2,TRBV4-1,NA,TRBJ2-1
TGTGCCACCAGTGATGGCCCCGGGACAGGTTACGAGCAGTACTTC,CATSDGPGTGYEQYF,TRBD1,TRBV24-1,many,TRBJ2-7
TGTGCCAGCTCACCTACTACGGGACAATCCCTGGACACAGATACGCAGTATTTT,CASSPTTGQSLDTDTQYF,NA,TRBV12-3/TRBV12-4,NA,TRBJ2-3
TGTGCCAGCAGTGTGGGTTTCCGAGGGGCCCAGTACTTC,CASSVGFRGAQYF,NA,TRBV28,many,TRBJ2-5
TGCGCCAGCAGCTTGGGGTCGGCAGGGGTACTTTCTGGGGCCAACGTCCTGACTTTC,CASSLGSAGVLSGANVLTF,NA,TRBV5-1,few,TRBJ2-6
TGTGCCAGCAGTTTTTCTAGCGGGAATGCAGATACGCAGTATTTT,CASSFSSGNADTQYF,TRBD2,TRBV12-3/TRBV12-4,few,TRBJ2-3
TGCAGCGTTGAAGGGAGGAATGGCTACGAGCAGTACTTC,CSVEGRNGYEQYF,NA,TRBV29-1,many,TRBJ2-7
TGTGCCAGCAGCAACCTCTTAACAGATACGCAGTATTTT,CASSNLLTDTQYF,NA,TRBV7-3,many,TRBJ2-3
TGTGCCAGCACGGGGAAGGGGGCGACCGGGGAGCTGTTTTTT,CASTGKGATGELFF,TRBD1,TRBV2,few,TRBJ2-2
TGTGCCAGCTCACCACCCTCGGGGGACCTCTCTGGAAACACCATATATTTT,CASSPPSGDLSGNTIYF,NA,TRBV18,NA,TRBJ1-3
TGCGCCAGCAGCTTGGCCGGGACTAGTAGGAGCGGCGGCCACGAGCAGTACTTC,CASSLAGTSRSGGHEQYF,TRBD2,TRBV5-1,NA,TRBJ2-7
TGCAGTGCTAGAGGCCCTAACACTGAAGCTTTCTTT,CSARGPNTEAFF,NA,TRBV20-1,NA,TRBJ1-1
TGTGCCAGCAGCGTCGGACTAGCGGGAGGGATGTCCCGAGAGACCCAGTACTTC,CASSVGLAGGMSRETQYF,TRBD2,TRBV7-9,many,TRBJ2-5
TGTGCCAGCAGTTATGGTGGGTGGGACAATTCACCCCTCCACTTT,CASSYGGWDNSPLHF,NA,TRBV6-5,few,TRBJ1-6
TGTGCCAGCAGTAGTCAAGGGGCGGAATCCTACGAGCAGTACTTC,CASSSQGAESYEQYF,NA,TRBV27,NA,TRBJ2-7